This T cell receptor (beta chain) derives from a study of T cell responses to AZD1222 COVID-19 vaccine (dated by TCRdb to about 2021). Context from the whole study: A total of 230 or so trial participants underwent TCR sequencing, of whom 200 to 220 received two doses of AZD1222 and about 25 received two doses of the MenACWY control vaccine. Trial participants were enrolled by age into 18-55, 56-69 and 70-plus year subgroups, with around 140, 26 and 57 TCR-sequenced participants respectively.

The CDR3 regions of human TCRbeta chains were subjected to immunosequencing. The authors' pipeline ran thus. Repertoire TCRs were matched against a reference library of SARS-CoV-2-specific TCRs generated with the MIRA antigen-specificity platform. Breadth meant the fraction of unique TCRs that were SARS-CoV-2-associated, whereas depth meant the fraction of total T cells that were SARS-CoV-2-associated. Each spike-specific TCR was assigned to its reactive spike region and to a CD4 or CD8 class using the MIRA data. Log10-transformed breadth and depth values were compared by one-way ANOVA with Sidak's multiple comparisons tests. In TCRdb, the immuneACCESS table is reduced to in-frame sequences with V and J assigned. These tables do not hold every clone; where another copy was compared, an unresolved V gene accounts for under half, and the others remain unexplained. That table furnishes V, J and clone size, whereas the DNA furnished D and trimming. Counted in this sample were over 75,000 clones; approximately 85% of them appeared once. Roughly 3.1% of the sample comes from the top ten.

Broad study findings and their caveats: Only 5 to 7 AZD1222 recipients were SARS-CoV-2 seropositive at baseline, limiting conclusions about previously exposed vaccinees. Because no day 14 peak-response samples were available, the repertoires could be characterized only after the peak T cell response. A significant rise in spike-specific TCR breadth and depth was observed after two AZD1222 doses relative to day 0 and relative to MenACWY recipients. Nearly half of unique spike-specific TCRs reportedly recognized epitopes outside regions mutated in the B.1.351 and B.1.1.7 variants. Participants were mostly white British, with more females than males. The authors suggested clonal diversity may have been underestimated. The vaccine-associated CD4 TCRs covered the entire spike protein, and the dominant responses fell in regions 160-218 and 743-854. In the small 56-69-year group, the increase in depth fell short of significance, most likely because of low power.

As to this clone: It has no known antigen specificity. No much larger clone exists at a distance of one base, and base qualities are not known.

V trim: 6 bases; J trim: 7 bases; unmatched bases: 7. CDR1 MNHEY and CDR2 SVGAGI were looked up in the germline V gene. Reading from cysteine to phenylalanine, the CDR3 counts 13 amino acids. The entry retains the CDR3 DNA only, 39 bases that are in frame from base 1. The sample's time point, from its label and the paper: about 28 days (+/-7) after the second vaccine dose. Because spike-specific TCR depth and breadth did not differ between the two schedules, AZD1222 recipients who got a second dose at roughly 4 weeks were pooled with those who got a second dose at roughly 12 weeks. Vaccinee samples came from UK trials COV001 and COV002, including a single-blind randomized controlled phase 2/3 trial of AZD1222 (ChAdOx1 nCoV-19) in healthy adults. For TCRbeta chain sequencing, PBMC samples from trial participants were taken at day 0 and at day 28 after the second dose.

Here the chain combines TRBV6-5 and TRBJ1-2; TRBD1 aligns with 8 central bases. Sequenced material: peripheral blood, taken 28 days after the second AZD1222 dose. The TCR originated in an adult who received the AZD1222 COVID-19 vaccine. The CDR3 protein is CASSRDRFFGYTF. The DNA reads as follows: TGTGCCAGCAGCCGGGACAGGTTTTTTGGCTACACCTTC.